These 30 T cell receptor beta chains were all obtained from the same sample, sequenced in a study of blood T cell repertoires in COVID-19. Clones were sequenced by immunoSEQ multiplex PCR, and TCRdb holds only the in-frame ones, with some missing. The data show 75,000 to 85,000 clones, around 80% seen once. Sequenced: peripheral blood. These receptors were taken from a human donor in a cohort sampled during active COVID-19.

This clone has more than one count but fewer than ten. The chain has TRBV29-1 and TRBJ1-2, with 9 bases lining up with TRBD1. V was clipped by 7 bases and J by 8 bases; unmatched bases: 8. Germline V gives CDR1 SQVTM, CDR2 ANQGSEA. There are 12 residues in the CDR3. CDR3 DNA: TGCAGCGGATTATCCGGGACAGGGGGCTACACCTTC. Translation: CSGLSGTGGYTF.

This clone occurred a few times. This chain uses TRBV10-1 with TRBJ2-7; TRBD1 matches at 9 bases. Germline CDR1 reads WNHNN; CDR2 reads SYGVQD (reference sequence). The CDR3 length is 13 residues. The V and J ends lost 5 bases and 5 bases, in that order; junction bases with no gene match: 4. This chain's CDR3 is CASSRQGGDEQYF. The DNA for the CDR3 is TGCGCCAGCAGTCGACAGGGGGGAGACGAGCAGTACTTC.

The rearrangement joins TRBV11-3 to TRBJ2-7; the D gene is possibly TRBD2 (6 bases). Between the trimmed V and J ends, which lost 2 bases and 6 bases, there was a span of 20 bases. Germline V gene data show CDR1 as SGHNT and CDR2 as YENEEA. This CDR3 has 16 residues. The CDR3 sequence is CASSLSGDRFAREQYF. CDR3 bases: TGTGCCAGCAGCTTATCGGGGGACCGGTTCGCCCGCGAGCAGTACTTC.

The CDR3 DNA sequence: TGTGCCAGCAGCTTAGGTTCCGGGGATAGCAATCAGCCCCAGCATTTT. Translation: CASSLGSGDSNQPQHF. The V call is TRBV7-9, the J call TRBJ1-5; D gene uncertain. The V gene's germline CDR1 is SEHNR and CDR2 FQNEAQ (reference sequence). Trimming shortened V by 1 base and J by 0 bases, and 10 bases separated the two germline ends. The CDR3 consists of 16 residues.

The chain is built from TRBV5-4 and TRBJ1-2, with TRBD1 matching over 10 bases. CDR1 and CDR2 from the germline V gene are SGHNT and YYREEE (reference sequence). V dropped 4 bases and J dropped 3; count of bases not matched to a gene: 6. This CDR3 region has 15 residues. The CDR3 region is CASSKTGGADYGYTF. The CDR3, as DNA: TGTGCCAGCAGCAAGACAGGGGGCGCAGACTATGGCTACACCTTC. Complete variable domain (other parts from reference TRBV5-4 and TRBJ1-2): ETGVTQSPTHLIKTRGQQVTLRCSSQSGHNTVSWYQQALGQGPQFIFQYYREEENGRGNFPPRFSGLQFPNYSSELNVNALELDDSALYLCASSKTGGADYGYTFGSGTRLTVV.

The CDR3 is CASSPGQDRVGGYTF. CDR3 bases: TGTGCCAGCAGCCCCGGCCAAGACAGGGTAGGTGGCTACACCTTC. The chain has TRBV7-3 and TRBJ1-2; 7 bases agree with TRBD1. The CDR3 runs to 15 residues. The ends lost 5 bases at V and 7 bases at J; junction bases unmatched: 13. CDR1 is SGHTA, CDR2 FQGTGA, per germline.

The chain links TRBV6-5 to TRBJ2-7; 7 positions match TRBD2. V shed 0 bases, J shed 2 bases, and the junction held 4 bases outside the gene matches. The CDR3 is 15 residues long. CDR1 and CDR2 from the germline V gene are MNHEY and SVGAGI. The CDR3 DNA is TGTGCCAGCAGTTACTCGGGAGGGCCCGCCTACGAGCAGTACTTC. This encodes CASSYSGGPAYEQYF.

This clone has a count of ten or more. The chain uses TRBV2 and TRBJ1-5; TRBD1 is a possible D gene (5 bases). Germline loops: CDR1 SNHLY, CDR2 FYNNEI. This CDR3 has 14 amino acids. The germline V and J ends were trimmed by 6 bases and 9 bases, with 18 bases remaining between them. The CDR3 loop is CASRAGLRGPPQHF. Here the CDR3 DNA reads TGTGCCAGCAGGGCGGGACTTCGGGGCCCGCCCCAGCATTTT.

This clone appeared a few times. The CDR3 DNA is TGTGCCAGTGGCCAGGAGGGGAGTCAGCCCCAGCATTTT. Translation: CASGQEGSQPQHF. V and J are TRBV19 and TRBJ1-5; the D gene is possibly TRBD1 (5 bases). The CDR3 extends over 13 amino acids. V lost 8 bases, J lost 6 bases, and 14 bases lay in between. Germline CDR1 reads LNHDA; CDR2 reads SQIVND (reference sequence).

The chain links TRBV30 to TRBJ1-2, with D perhaps TRBD1 (5 bases). Trimming took 3 bases from V and 8 from J, leaving 13 bases between them. CDR3 length: 12 amino acids. CDR1 is GTSNPN and CDR2 is SVGIG in the germline V gene (reference sequence). CDR3 sequence: CAWSGVGGGYTF. The CDR3 coding sequence is TGTGCCTGGAGCGGAGTCGGGGGAGGCTACACCTTC. Drawing the rest from reference TRBV30 and TRBJ1-2, the complete variable domain is SQTIHQWPATLVQPVGSPLSLECTVEGTSNPNLYWYRQAAGRGLQLLFYSVGIGQISSEVPQNLSASRPQDRQFILSSKKLLLSDSGFYLCAWSGVGGGYTFGSGTRLTVV.

This chain joins TRBV2 and TRBJ1-1; D is undetermined. Germline lookup yields CDR1 SNHLY and CDR2 FYNNEI. The CDR3 spans 13 residues. V lost 3 bases to trimming and J lost 5 bases, with 10 bases between them. CDR3 loop: CASSETGITEAFF. In DNA, the CDR3 is TGTGCCAGCAGTGAGACCGGGATTACTGAAGCTTTCTTT. The full variable domain, rest sourced from reference TRBV2 and TRBJ1-1, is EPEVTQTPSHQVTQMGQEVILRCVPISNHLYFYWYRQILGQKVEFLVSFYNNEISEKSEIFDDQFSVERPDGSNFTLKIRSTKLEDSAMYFCASSETGITEAFFGQGTRLTVV.

The rearrangement joins TRBV9 to TRBJ2-1, with D perhaps matching TRBD1 (6 bases). Trimming cost V 3 bases and J 10 bases, with 17 bases left between them. Germline-derived CDR1 and CDR2 are SGDLS and YYNGEE. The CDR3 covers 14 residues. The DNA for the CDR3 is TGTGCCAGCAGCGCATCCCGGGACACCTTAGAGCAGTTCTTC. Protein sequence: CASSASRDTLEQFF.

Only one count was recorded for this clone. This chain uses TRBV19 with TRBJ2-3; D is perhaps TRBD2 (6 bases). From germline, CDR1 is LNHDA and CDR2 SQIVND (reference sequence). This CDR3 region has 13 residues. The germline V and J ends were trimmed by 3 bases and 7 bases, with 11 bases remaining between them. The CDR3 loop reads CASSIVGGNTQYF. As DNA, the CDR3 is TGTGCCAGTAGTATCGTGGGGGGAAATACGCAGTATTTT.

The V and J genes are TRBV28 and TRBJ1-6, with 9 bases lining up with TRBD1. Losses at the gene ends were 6 bases for V and 7 bases for J; bases not matched to a gene: 4. This CDR3 region has 14 residues. Germline loops: CDR1 MDHEN, CDR2 SYDVKM. DNA of the CDR3: TGTGCCAGCAGCCGGACAGGGGAAAATTCACCCCTCCACTTT. Protein: CASSRTGENSPLHF.

The V and J genes are TRBV6-5 and TRBJ1-5; D may be TRBD1 (6 bases). Germline CDR1 and CDR2: MNHEY and SVGAGI. Trimming pared 7 bases from V and 7 bases from J, leaving 20 bases between. The length of the CDR3 is 15 residues. The DNA of the CDR3 is TGTGCCAGCATTCTAAGGGCCAGGGGTTTCCAGCCCCAGCATTTT. Residues: CASILRARGFQPQHF.

The V gene is TRBV5-4, the J gene TRBJ1-4, with 8 nucleotides matching TRBD1. The CDR3 consists of 13 residues. CDR1 SGHNT and CDR2 YYREEE come from the germline V gene (reference sequence). With 4 bases clipped from V and 8 bases from J, the junction kept 4 bases outside the gene matches. CDR3 sequence reads: CASSPTGVEKLFF. DNA for the CDR3: TGTGCCAGCAGCCCGACAGGGGTGGAAAAACTGTTTTTT.

Points on this clone: Its ends do not fully match the called genes, so a read error is possible. The chain links TRBV9 to TRBJ1-1; D unresolved. CDR1 and CDR2 from the germline V gene are SGDLS and YYNGEE. The CDR3 is 13 residues long. Here the CDR3 DNA reads TGTGCCAGCAGCGTAGCCGGGAACCCTGAAGCTTTCTTT. This translates into CASSVAGNPEAFF. Variable domain in full (rest from reference TRBV9 and TRBJ1-1): DSGVTQTPKHLITATGQRVTLRCSPRSGDLSVYWYQQSLDQGLQFLIQYYNGEERAKGNILERFSAQQFPDLHSELNLSSLELGDSALYFCASSVAGNPEAFFGQGTRLTVV.

The genes are TRBV2 and TRBJ2-5; TRBD2 is a possible D gene (7 bases). Germline CDR1 reads SNHLY; CDR2 reads FYNNEI. Trimming took 3 bases from V and 7 from J, leaving 21 bases between them. The CDR3 runs 16 residues. The CDR3 coding sequence is TGTGCCAGCAGTGAGTGGGGCGGGGGCCGGACGGGGACCCAGTACTTC. This translates into CASSEWGGGRTGTQYF. The variable domain in full, completed from reference TRBV2 and TRBJ2-5, reads EPEVTQTPSHQVTQMGQEVILRCVPISNHLYFYWYRQILGQKVEFLVSFYNNEISEKSEIFDDQFSVERPDGSNFTLKIRSTKLEDSAMYFCASSEWGGGRTGTQYFGPGTRLLVL.

This sequence joins TRBV7-8 and TRBJ2-1; maybe TRBD1 (5 bases). The length of the CDR3 is 15 residues. Trimming removed 1 base from V and 2 bases from J, with 9 bases in between. Germline loops: CDR1 SGHVS, CDR2 FQNEAQ. As DNA, the CDR3 is TGTGCCAGCAGCTTAGATGGGGCCACCTACAATGAGCAGTTCTTC. As protein: CASSLDGATYNEQFF.

The rearrangement joins TRBV11-2 to TRBJ1-1; D ambiguous. Germline V gives CDR1 SGHAT, CDR2 FQNNGV. The CDR3 is 15 amino acids. The ends were cut back, 5 bases at V and 5 bases at J, with 18 bases in the middle. The CDR3 nucleotides read TGTGCCAGCAGCGCTACTCCCGCGGGAGGGACTGAAGCTTTCTTT. It translates to CASSATPAGGTEAFF.

V usage is TRBV4-3 and J usage is TRBJ2-3; D is possibly TRBD2 (5 bases). Per germline, CDR1 LGHNA and CDR2 YSLEER. V was pared by 0 bases and J by 3 bases, with 13 bases between. This CDR3 has 16 residues. The CDR3 region has the DNA TGCGCCAGCAGCCAAGAAGGAGCGGTGGGAACAGATACGCAGTATTTT. Its translation is CASSQEGAVGTDTQYF.

The V call is TRBV5-4, the J call TRBJ1-2; 7 bases match TRBD1. CDR3 length: 14 residues. Germline V CDR1 and CDR2: SGHNT, YYREEE (reference sequence). V shed 7 bases, J shed 3 bases, and the junction held 9 bases outside the gene matches. CDR3: CASGTPGTDYGYTF. Written as DNA, the CDR3 is TGTGCCAGCGGAACTCCCGGGACAGACTATGGCTACACCTTC.

The gene calls are TRBV7-6 and TRBJ1-5; 8 nucleotides agree with TRBD1. Germline CDR1 reads SGHVS; CDR2 reads FNYEAQ. The CDR3 is 15 residues long. J lost 6 bases, V lost 3 bases, and 7 bases had no gene match. CDR3 loop: CASSLRQGLGQPQHF. DNA of the CDR3: TGTGCCAGCAGCTTGAGACAGGGGTTAGGTCAGCCCCAGCATTTT.

This clone appeared a single time. The CDR3 nucleotides are TGTGCCAGCAGCTTAGGAGGGTTGAACACTGAAGCTTTCTTT. Protein product: CASSLGGLNTEAFF. The chain joins TRBV7-9 to TRBJ1-1, with D unclear. CDR1 and CDR2 (germline): SEHNR, FQNEAQ (reference sequence). The CDR3 has 14 amino acids. The V end lost 1 base, the J end lost 0 bases, and 6 bases lay between the germline ends.

The CDR3 DNA is TGTGCCAGCTCACCGTTGGTAGGACAGGGGGCCGGAAATTATGGCTACACCTTC. Its protein product is CASSPLVGQGAGNYGYTF. V and J are TRBV18 and TRBJ1-2, with 11 positions matching TRBD1. Per germline, CDR1 KGHSH and CDR2 LQKENI. This CDR3 comprises 18 residues. J gave up 5 bases and V 3 bases, and 14 bases lay outside the gene matches.

Comment on this clone: At the DNA level, this CDR3 is encoded by other sequences in the same sample as well. The V call is TRBV19, the J call TRBJ1-1, with D uncertain. V was pared by 3 bases and J by 3 bases, with 8 bases between. The CDR3 is 13 residues long. Germline V gene lookup returns CDR1 LNHDA and CDR2 SQIVND (reference sequence). The CDR3 DNA reads as TGTGCCAGTAGTATCCGCCGGGACACTGAAGCTTTCTTT. Its translation: CASSIRRDTEAFF.

V is TRBV4-3 and J is TRBJ2-2; D is unresolved. V lost 0 bases and J lost 10, with 15 bases in between. The CDR3 totals 15 residues. From germline, CDR1 is LGHNA and CDR2 YSLEER. This chain's CDR3 is CASSQDGPQIAELFF. The CDR3 bases are TGCGCCAGCAGCCAAGATGGGCCGCAAATCGCGGAGCTGTTTTTT.

The CDR3 DNA reads TGTGCCAGTAGTATGCCTGGACAGGGGTATTCACCCCTCCACTTT. This sequence encodes CASSMPGQGYSPLHF. J is TRBJ1-6 and V is TRBV19; TRBD1 matches at 9 bases. CDR3 size: 15 residues. J was trimmed by 8 bases and V by 3 bases; bases with no gene match: 5. Germline V lookup: CDR1 LNHDA, CDR2 SQIVND (reference sequence).

The chain employs TRBV9 and TRBJ2-7; 8 nucleotides agree with TRBD1. V gave up 0 bases and J gave up 6 bases; unmatched junction bases: 8. The CDR3 sequence is 15 residues long. Germline V gene sequence: CDR1 SGDLS, CDR2 YYNGEE. The CDR3 sequence: CASSVAQGATGEQYF. The CDR3 bases are TGTGCCAGCAGCGTAGCTCAGGGGGCGACGGGCGAGCAGTACTTC.

The chain couples TRBV19 to TRBJ1-1; D is uncertain. V gave up 10 bases and J gave up 11 bases, with 8 bases separating them. The germline gives CDR1 LNHDA, CDR2 SQIVND (reference sequence). The CDR3 has 8 residues. The CDR3 region has the DNA TGTGCCACGGGGATCGCTTTCTTT. Amino acid sequence: CATGIAFF.